This T cell receptor beta chain emerged from a study of OX40 agonist ivuxolimab in advanced cancers. Study as a whole: Intravenous ivuxolimab was administered to patients every 2 weeks at 0.01 to 10 mg/kg. Partial responses were achieved by three patients, one with hepatocellular carcinoma and two with cutaneous melanoma.

The study, taken as a whole, reports: Some of the lowest clonal expansion was seen in partial responders at 0.1-3.0 mg/kg.

Regarding this clone: Its antigen is unidentified.

Data came from immunoSEQ multiplex PCR; TCRdb stores just in-frame clones and leaves some out. The sample records 63,000 or so clones, around 82% being singletons. Germline CDR1 SEHNR, CDR2 FQNEAQ (reference sequence). The CDR3 consists of 15 residues. V dropped 4 bases and J dropped 1 base, with 11 bases sitting between them. The V call is TRBV7-9, the J call TRBJ2-1, with D perhaps given as TRBD1 or TRBD2 (5 bases each). The receptor comes from an adult with an advanced solid tumor such as melanoma, head and neck, liver or kidney cancer. Specimen: CD4+ or CD8+ T cells sorted from blood, collected in a trial of the OX40 agonist ivuxolimab. CDR3 protein: CASSSSGTSYNEQFF. CDR3 bases: TGTGCCAGCAGCTCCTCCGGGACGTCCTACAATGAGCAGTTCTTC.